This T cell receptor (beta chain) is drawn from a study of blood T cell repertoires in COVID-19. Study-wide context: Sources were T cells, B-cell-depleted T cells, or PBMCs; the material itself was cDNA or gDNA.

How the authors handled the data: Cell counts per sample came from amplifying reference gene primers. Only in-frame clones appear in the TCRdb table, and some are missing; sequencing was by immunoSEQ multiplex PCR. D and trimming come from the DNA, and the V and J calls and clone size come from that table. The sample has almost 80,000 clones, roughly 80% seen once. V lost 5 bases, J lost 4 bases, and 8 bases lay in between. The CDR3 sequence is 12 residues long. The germline gives CDR1 SNHLY, CDR2 FYNNEI. The chain carries TRBV2 and TRBJ2-5; D possibly corresponds to TRBD2 (6 bases). The sequenced sample consisted of peripheral blood. The TCR originated in a woman aged 70 to 79 with acute or convalescent COVID-19. The CDR3 is CASSRDLETQYF. As DNA, the CDR3 is TGTGCCAGCAGTAGGGACTTAGAGACCCAGTACTTC.